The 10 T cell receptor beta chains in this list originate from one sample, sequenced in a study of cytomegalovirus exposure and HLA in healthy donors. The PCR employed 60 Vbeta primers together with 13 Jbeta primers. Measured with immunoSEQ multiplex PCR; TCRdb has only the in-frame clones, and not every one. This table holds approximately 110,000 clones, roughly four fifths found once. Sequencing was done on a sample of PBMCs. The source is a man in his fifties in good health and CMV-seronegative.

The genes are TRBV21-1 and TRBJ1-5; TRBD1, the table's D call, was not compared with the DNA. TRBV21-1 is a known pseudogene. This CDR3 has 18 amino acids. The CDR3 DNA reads TGTGCCAGCAGCAACGTGAAAAGGGGGAGACAGGGGGGTCAGCCCCAGCATTTT. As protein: CASSNVKRGRQGGQPQHF.

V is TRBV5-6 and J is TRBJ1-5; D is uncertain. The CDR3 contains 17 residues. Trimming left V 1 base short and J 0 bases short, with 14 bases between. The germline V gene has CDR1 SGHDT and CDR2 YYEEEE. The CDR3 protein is CASSLRSRAYSNQPQHF. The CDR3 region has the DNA TGTGCCAGCAGCTTGCGTTCTAGAGCGTATAGCAATCAGCCCCAGCATTTT.

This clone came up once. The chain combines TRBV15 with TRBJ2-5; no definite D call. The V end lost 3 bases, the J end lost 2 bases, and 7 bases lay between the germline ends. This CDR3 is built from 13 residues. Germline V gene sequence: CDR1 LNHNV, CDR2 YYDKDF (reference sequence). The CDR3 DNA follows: TGTGCCACCAGCAGGGGCCTTCAAGAGACCCAGTACTTC. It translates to CATSRGLQETQYF.

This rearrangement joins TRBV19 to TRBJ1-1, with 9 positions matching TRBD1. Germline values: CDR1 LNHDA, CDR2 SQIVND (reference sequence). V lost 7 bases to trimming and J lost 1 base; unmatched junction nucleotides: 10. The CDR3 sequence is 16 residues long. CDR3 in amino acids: CASTLRTGAQNTEAFF. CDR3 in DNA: TGTGCCAGTACCTTGAGGACAGGGGCTCAGAACACTGAAGCTTTCTTT.

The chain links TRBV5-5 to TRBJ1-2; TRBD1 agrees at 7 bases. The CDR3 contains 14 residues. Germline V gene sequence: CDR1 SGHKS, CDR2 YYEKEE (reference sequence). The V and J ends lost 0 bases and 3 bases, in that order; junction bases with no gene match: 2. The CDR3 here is CASSLGGGDYGYTF. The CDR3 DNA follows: TGTGCCAGCAGCTTGGGAGGGGGCGACTATGGCTACACCTTC. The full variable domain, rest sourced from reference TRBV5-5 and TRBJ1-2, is DAGVTQSPTHLIKTRGQQVTLRCSPISGHKSVSWYQQVLGQGPQFIFQYYEKEERGRGNFPDRFSARQFPNYSSELNVNALLLGDSALYLCASSLGGGDYGYTFGSGTRLTVV.

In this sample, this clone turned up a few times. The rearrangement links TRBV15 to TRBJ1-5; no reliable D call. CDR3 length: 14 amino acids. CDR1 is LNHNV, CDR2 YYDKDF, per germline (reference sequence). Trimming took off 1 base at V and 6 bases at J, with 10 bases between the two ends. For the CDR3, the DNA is TGTGCCACCAGCAGAGTTGGAGGCGTTCAGCCCCAGCATTTT. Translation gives CATSRVGGVQPQHF.

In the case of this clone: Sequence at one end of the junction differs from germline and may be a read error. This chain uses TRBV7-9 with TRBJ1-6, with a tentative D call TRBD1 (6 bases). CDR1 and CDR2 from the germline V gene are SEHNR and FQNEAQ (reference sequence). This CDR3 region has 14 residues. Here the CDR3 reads CSSSSQGINSPLHF. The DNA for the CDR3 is TGTTCCAGCAGCTCCCAGGGGATTAATTCACCCCTCCACTTT.

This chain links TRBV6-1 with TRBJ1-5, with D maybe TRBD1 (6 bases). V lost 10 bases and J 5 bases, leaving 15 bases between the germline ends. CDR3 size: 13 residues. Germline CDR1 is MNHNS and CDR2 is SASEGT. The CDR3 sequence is CATEQGWDQPQHF. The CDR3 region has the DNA TGTGCCACCGAACAGGGTTGGGATCAGCCCCAGCATTTT.

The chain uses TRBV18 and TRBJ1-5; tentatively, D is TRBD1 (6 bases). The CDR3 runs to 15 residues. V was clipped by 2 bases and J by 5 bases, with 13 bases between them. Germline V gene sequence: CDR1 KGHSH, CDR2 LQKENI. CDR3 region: CASSPSRGGDQPQHF. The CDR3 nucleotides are TGTGCCAGCTCACCAAGCAGGGGCGGAGATCAGCCCCAGCATTTT.

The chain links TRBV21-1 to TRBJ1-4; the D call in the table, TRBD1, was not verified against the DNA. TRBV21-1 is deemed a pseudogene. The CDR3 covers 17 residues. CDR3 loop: CASSKALGGRPNEKLFF. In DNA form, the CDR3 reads TGTGCCAGCAGCAAAGCGCTAGGGGGCCGGCCGAATGAAAAACTGTTTTTT.